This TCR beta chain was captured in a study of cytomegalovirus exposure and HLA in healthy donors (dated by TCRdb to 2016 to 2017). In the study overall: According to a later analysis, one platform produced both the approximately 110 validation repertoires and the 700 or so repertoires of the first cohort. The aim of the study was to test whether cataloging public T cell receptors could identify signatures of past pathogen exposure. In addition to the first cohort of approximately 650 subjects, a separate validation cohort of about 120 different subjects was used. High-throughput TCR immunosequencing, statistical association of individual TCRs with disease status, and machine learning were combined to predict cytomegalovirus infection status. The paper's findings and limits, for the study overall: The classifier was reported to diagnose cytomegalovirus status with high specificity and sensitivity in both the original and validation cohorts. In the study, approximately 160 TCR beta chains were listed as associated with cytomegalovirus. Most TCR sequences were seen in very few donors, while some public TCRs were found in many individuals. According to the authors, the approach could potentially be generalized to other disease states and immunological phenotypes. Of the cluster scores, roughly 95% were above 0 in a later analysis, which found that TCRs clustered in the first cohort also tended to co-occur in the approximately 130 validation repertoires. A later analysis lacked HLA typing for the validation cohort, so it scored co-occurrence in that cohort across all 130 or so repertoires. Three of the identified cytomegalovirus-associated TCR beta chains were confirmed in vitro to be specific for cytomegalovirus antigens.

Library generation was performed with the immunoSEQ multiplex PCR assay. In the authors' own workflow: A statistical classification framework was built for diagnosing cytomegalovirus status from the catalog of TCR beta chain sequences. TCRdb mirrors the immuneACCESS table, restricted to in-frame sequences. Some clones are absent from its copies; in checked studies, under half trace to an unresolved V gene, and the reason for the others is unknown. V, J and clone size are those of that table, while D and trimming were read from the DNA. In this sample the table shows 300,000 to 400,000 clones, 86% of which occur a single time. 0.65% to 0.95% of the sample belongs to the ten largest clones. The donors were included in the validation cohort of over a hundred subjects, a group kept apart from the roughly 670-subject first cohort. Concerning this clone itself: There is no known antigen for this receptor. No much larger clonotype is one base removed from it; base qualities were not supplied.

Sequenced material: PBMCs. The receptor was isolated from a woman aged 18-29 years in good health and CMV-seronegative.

Here the CDR3 is given as CASSALAGGSYEQYF. The DNA sequence follows: TGTGCCAGCAGCGCACTAGCGGGGGGTTCCTACGAGCAGTACTTC. Recombination joined TRBV7-6 with TRBJ2-7, with 12 central nucleotides matching TRBD2. Relative to germline, V is missing 5 bases and J is missing 1 base, with 3 bases of the junction outside any gene match. The germline V gene sets CDR1 to SGHVS and CDR2 to FNYEAQ. The CDR3 covers 15 residues, taking in both the cysteine and the phenylalanine. The kept DNA is CDR3 alone, 45 bases in frame from the first base.